The entry below gives a single T cell receptor (beta chain) sequence along with its context. Its specificity is unknown. V lost 3 bases and J lost 0; bases outside the gene matches: 12. The CDR3 sequence is 19 residues long. Germline CDR1 is LGHNA and CDR2 is YSLEER. MiXCR, applied by TCRdb to the reads, yields one record per CDR3 protein. This table has about 740,000 distinct CDR3 sequences, 30% to 35% appearing once. This sample is part of a study of T cell repertoires in cytomegalovirus infection. The sample was cultured PBMCs, taken from culture after CMV antigen stimulation. This receptor was identified in a human donor in good health (CMV status not recorded). Some clones in this sample may be carry-over from other donors' samples. This sequence joins TRBV4-3 and TRBJ1-1; 11 bases map to TRBD1. The CDR3 is CASSHRTWTGGRMNTEAFF. CDR3 nucleotides: TGCGCCAGCAGCCACCGAACCTGGACAGGGGGCAGAATGAACACTGAAGCTTTCTTT.